What follows is one T cell receptor beta chain and its context. Its binding antigen is unknown. Base-call qualities are not available, and no considerably larger clone is one nucleotide away. The sample originates from a study of siplizumab effects on memory and regulatory T cells (dated by TCRdb to between 2019 and 2020). Regarding the complete study: The effect of the anti-CD2 antibody siplizumab on alloreactive T-cell subsets was examined in allogeneic mixed lymphocyte reactions constructed from human PBMCs. Here is what the overall study found, with its caveats: For roughly 75-97% of proliferating CD4+ or CD8+ clones, no naive or memory phenotype could be assigned. Of the alloreactive CD4+ clones that could be mapped, the Treg-derived share averaged about 63% with siplizumab compared with about 27% in control reactions. Sequences below about 10^-5 frequency were poorly captured, so only a minor fraction of alloreactive clones could be mapped to unstimulated subsets. Compared with memory T cells, unstimulated naive T cells appeared more diverse, and naive cells seemed to make a substantial contribution to the alloresponse. The cumulative frequency of alloreactive sequences that could be traced back to unstimulated CD4+ memory T cells was significantly reduced by siplizumab. The suppressive function of proliferating Tregs from siplizumab cultures was not functionally confirmed.

The CDR3 spans 14 residues, from the cysteine through the phenylalanine. Left in the record is the CDR3 DNA by itself, 42 bases read in frame from the first base. CDR1 and CDR2, per the germline V gene (reference sequence), are LNHDA and SQIVND. V is reduced by 7 bases and J by 7 bases, leaving a spacing of 16 bases between them. Sorted unstimulated T cells and proliferating T cells recovered from mixed lymphocyte reactions were subjected to TCRbeta CDR3 sequencing. Fresh whole blood from about eleven HLA-typed healthy donors served as the source for isolating PBMCs. The library relied on the immunoSEQ multiplex PCR assay. The deep sequencing platform assayed roughly 10^5 TCR templates per sample. Genomic DNA extracted from sorted T cells was used for TCRbeta CDR3 sequencing. Per the authors' processing: The R programming language was used for clonal analysis of TCRbeta CDR3 data. Comparing unstimulated samples against CFSE-low samples taken after the reaction was how alloreactive CD4+ and CD8+ clones were defined. By matching sequences to the repertoires of sorted unstimulated Treg and non-Treg cells, each alloreactive CD4+ clone was assigned a regulatory or non-regulatory origin. TCRdb mirrors the immuneACCESS table, restricted to in-frame sequences. Some clones are absent from its copies; in checked studies, under half trace to an unresolved V gene, and the reason for the others is unknown. For V, J and clone size, that table is used; D and trimming come from the DNA. The sample table shows tens of thousands of clones, and 93% are seen once. The ten top clones hold roughly 7.1% of the sample.

The V and J genes are TRBV19 and TRBJ2-2, with TRBD1 as a weak D call on 7 bases. This clonotype was obtained from a human donor in good health. Sequenced input: CD8+ T cells sorted from blood. The nucleotide sequence reads TGTGCCAGTACCCCAGGGGGGTACGGCGGGGAGCTGTTTTTT. It specifies CASTPGGYGGELFF.